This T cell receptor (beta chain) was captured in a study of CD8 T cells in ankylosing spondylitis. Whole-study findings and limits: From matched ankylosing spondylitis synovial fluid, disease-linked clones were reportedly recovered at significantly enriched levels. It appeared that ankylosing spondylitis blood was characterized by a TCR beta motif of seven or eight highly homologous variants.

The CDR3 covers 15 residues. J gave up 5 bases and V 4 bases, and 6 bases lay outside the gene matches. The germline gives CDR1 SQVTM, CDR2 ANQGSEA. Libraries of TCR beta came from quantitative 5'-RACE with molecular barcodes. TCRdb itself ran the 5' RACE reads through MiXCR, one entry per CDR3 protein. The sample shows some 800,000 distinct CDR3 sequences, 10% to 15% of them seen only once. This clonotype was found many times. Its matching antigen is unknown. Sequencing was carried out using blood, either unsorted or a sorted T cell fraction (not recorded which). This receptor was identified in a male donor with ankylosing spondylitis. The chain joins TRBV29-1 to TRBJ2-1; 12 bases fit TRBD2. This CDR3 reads CSVGETSGSDNEQFF. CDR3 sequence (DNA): TGCAGCGTTGGGGAGACTAGCGGGAGTGACAATGAGCAGTTCTTC.